The clone carrying this TCR beta chain appeared many times. Both TRBC1 and TRBC2 were covered by a beta constant-region primer of two equimolar oligonucleotides. One entry per CDR3 protein, called by TCRdb with MiXCR from the UMI-ligation and nested PCR reads. The sample holds around 160,000 distinct CDR3 sequences; more than 15% are singletons and the top ten take about 0.15%. The data belong to a study of naive and memory T cell subsets. The CDR3 length is 17 residues. Trimming left V 1 base short and J 8 bases short, with 20 bases between. Germline loops: CDR1 KGHDR, CDR2 SFDVKD. This receptor was obtained from a human donor in good health. The chain joins TRBV24-1 to TRBJ2-1; D is possibly TRBD2 (6 bases). The specimen sequenced was naive CD4+ T cells from blood. The CDR3 DNA reads TGTGCCACCAGTGATTTCCAAACAAACCTAGCGTCCCATGAGCAGTTCTTC. The encoded protein is CATSDFQTNLASHEQFF.